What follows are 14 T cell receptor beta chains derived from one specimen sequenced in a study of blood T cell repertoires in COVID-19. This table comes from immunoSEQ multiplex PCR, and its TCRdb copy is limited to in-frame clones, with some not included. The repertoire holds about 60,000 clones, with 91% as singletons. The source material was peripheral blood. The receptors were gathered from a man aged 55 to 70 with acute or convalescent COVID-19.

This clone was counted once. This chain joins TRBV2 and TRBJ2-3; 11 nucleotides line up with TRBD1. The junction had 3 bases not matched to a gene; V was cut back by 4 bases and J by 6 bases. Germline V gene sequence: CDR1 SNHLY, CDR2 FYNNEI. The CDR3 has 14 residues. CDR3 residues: CASSGDRGRDTQYF. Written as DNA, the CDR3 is TGTGCCAGCAGTGGGGACAGGGGGAGGGATACGCAGTATTTT.

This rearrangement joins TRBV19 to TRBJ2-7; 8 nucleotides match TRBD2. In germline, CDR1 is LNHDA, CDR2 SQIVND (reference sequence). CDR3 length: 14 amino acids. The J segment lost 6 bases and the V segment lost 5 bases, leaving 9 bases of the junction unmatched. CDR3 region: CASSPLGGGGEQYF. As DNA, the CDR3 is TGTGCCAGTAGTCCCCTCGGGGGGGGTGGCGAGCAGTACTTC.

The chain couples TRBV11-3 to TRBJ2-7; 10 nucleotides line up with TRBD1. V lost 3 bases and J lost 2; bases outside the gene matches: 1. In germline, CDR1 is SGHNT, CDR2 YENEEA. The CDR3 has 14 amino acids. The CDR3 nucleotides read TGTGCCAGCAGCTTGGACAGGGGGGCCTACGAGCAGTACTTC. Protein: CASSLDRGAYEQYF.

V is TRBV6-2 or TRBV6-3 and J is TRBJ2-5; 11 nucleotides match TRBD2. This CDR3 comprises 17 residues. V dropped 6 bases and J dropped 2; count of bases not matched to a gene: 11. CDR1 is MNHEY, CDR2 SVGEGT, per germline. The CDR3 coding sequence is TGTGCCAGCAGCTATAGCGGGAGGGCCCCATGGCAAGAGACCCAGTACTTC. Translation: CASSYSGRAPWQETQYF.

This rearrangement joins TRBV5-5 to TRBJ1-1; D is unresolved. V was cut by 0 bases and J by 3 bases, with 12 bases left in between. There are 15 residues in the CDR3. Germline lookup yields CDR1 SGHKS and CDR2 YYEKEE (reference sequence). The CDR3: CASSLGEGLDTEAFF. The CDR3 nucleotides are TGTGCCAGCAGCTTGGGCGAGGGATTGGACACTGAAGCTTTCTTT.

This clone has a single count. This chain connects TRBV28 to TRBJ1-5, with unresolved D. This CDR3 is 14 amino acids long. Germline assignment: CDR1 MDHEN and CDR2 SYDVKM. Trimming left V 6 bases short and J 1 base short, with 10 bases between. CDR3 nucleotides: TGTGCCAGCAGGACAACCCGGAGCAATCAGCCCCAGCATTTT. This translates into CASRTTRSNQPQHF.

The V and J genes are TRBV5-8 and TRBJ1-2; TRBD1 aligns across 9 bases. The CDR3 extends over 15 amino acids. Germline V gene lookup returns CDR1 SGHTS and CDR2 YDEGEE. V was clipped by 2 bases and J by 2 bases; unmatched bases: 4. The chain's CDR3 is CASSLQGAVNYGYTF. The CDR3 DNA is TGTGCCAGCAGCTTACAGGGGGCTGTGAACTATGGCTACACCTTC.

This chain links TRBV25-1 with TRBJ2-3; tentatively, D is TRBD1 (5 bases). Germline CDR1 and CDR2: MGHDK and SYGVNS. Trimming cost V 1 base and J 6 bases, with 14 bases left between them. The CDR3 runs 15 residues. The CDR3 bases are TGTGCCAGCAGTGAATGGAATAGGGCAGGGGATACGCAGTATTTT. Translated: CASSEWNRAGDTQYF.

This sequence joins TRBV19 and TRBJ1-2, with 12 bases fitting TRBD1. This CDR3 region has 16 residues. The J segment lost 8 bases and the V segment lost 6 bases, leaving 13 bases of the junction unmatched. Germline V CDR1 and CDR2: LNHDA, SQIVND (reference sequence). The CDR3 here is CASSLTGTGGARGYTF. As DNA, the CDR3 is TGTGCCAGTAGCCTCACCGGGACAGGGGGCGCGAGAGGCTACACCTTC. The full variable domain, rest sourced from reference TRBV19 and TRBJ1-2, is DGGITQSPKYLFRKEGQNVTLSCEQNLNHDAMYWYRQDPGQGLRLIYYSQIVNDFQKGDIAEGYSVSREKKESFPLTVTSAQKNPTAFYLCASSLTGTGGARGYTFGSGTRLTVV.

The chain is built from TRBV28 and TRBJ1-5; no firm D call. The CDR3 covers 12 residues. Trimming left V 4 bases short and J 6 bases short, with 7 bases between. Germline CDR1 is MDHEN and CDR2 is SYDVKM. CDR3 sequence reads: CASSSLSQPQHF. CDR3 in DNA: TGTGCCAGCAGTTCTTTGAGTCAGCCCCAGCATTTT.

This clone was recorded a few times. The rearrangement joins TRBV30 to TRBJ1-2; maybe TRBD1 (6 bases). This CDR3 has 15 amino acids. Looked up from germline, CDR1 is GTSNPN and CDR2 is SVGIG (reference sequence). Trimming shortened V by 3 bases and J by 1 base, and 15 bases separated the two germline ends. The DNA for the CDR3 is TGTGCCTGGAGGGGGGCAGGTATAGTTAACTATGGCTACACCTTC. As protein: CAWRGAGIVNYGYTF.

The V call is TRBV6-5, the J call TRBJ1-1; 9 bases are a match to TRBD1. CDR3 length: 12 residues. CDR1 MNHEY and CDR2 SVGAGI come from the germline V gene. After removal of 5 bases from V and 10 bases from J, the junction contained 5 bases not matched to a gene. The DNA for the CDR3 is TGTGCCAGCAGTAGGGGACAGGGTGCAGCTTTCTTT. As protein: CASSRGQGAAFF.

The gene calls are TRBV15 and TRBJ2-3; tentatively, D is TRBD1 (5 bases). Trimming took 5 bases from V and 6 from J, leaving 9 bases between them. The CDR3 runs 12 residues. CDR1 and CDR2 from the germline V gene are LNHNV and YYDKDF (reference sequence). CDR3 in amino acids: CATSSHRDTQYF. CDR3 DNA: TGTGCCACCAGCTCCCACAGGGATACGCAGTATTTT. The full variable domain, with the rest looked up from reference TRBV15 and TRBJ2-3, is DAMVIQNPRYQVTQFGKPVTLSCSQTLNHNVMYWYQQKSSQAPKLLFHYYDKDFNNEADTPDNFQSRRPNTSFCFLDIRSPGLGDTAMYLCATSSHRDTQYFGPGTRLTVL.

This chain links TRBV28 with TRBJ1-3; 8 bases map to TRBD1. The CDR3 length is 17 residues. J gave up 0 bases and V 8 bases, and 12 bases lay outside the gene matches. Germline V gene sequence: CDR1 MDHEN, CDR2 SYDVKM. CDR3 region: CASGNPGQVHSGNTIYF. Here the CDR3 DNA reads TGTGCCAGCGGGAATCCGGGACAGGTTCACTCTGGAAACACCATATATTTT.